The 19 T cell receptor beta chains reported below all come from one sample, sequenced in a study of Ad26.COV2.S vaccination and SARS-CoV-2 variants. Assay: immunoSEQ multiplex PCR; the TCRdb copy retains only in-frame clones and omits some. The repertoire includes roughly 420,000 clones, more than 75% of them detected once, and approximately 4% sits in the top ten. Treatment denoted: some 20 received Ad26.COV2.S at low or high dose, single or two shots; 5 received placebo; per-sample allocation not given. Material that was analyzed had been drawn on day 63 after the first vaccine or placebo injection. Material: peripheral blood, obtained in a trial of Ad26.COV2.S vaccine versus placebo. All receptors come from a person between 18 and 59 years old who received the Ad26.COV2.S COVID-19 vaccine or a placebo.

This chain uses TRBV7-9 with TRBJ2-5; TRBD1 aligns across 11 bases. V was pared by 1 base and J by 1 base, with 5 bases of the junction left unmatched. This CDR3 contains 17 residues. Germline V gene sequence: CDR1 SEHNR, CDR2 FQNEAQ (reference sequence). The CDR3 loop reads CASSLEGGTGGQETQYF. DNA of the CDR3: TGTGCCAGCAGCTTAGAAGGTGGGACAGGGGGCCAAGAGACCCAGTACTTC.

V gene TRBV7-9 combines with J gene TRBJ2-1, with 14 bases lining up with TRBD2. V gave up 5 bases and J gave up 1 base; unmatched junction bases: 10. Germline lookup yields CDR1 SEHNR and CDR2 FQNEAQ (reference sequence). The CDR3 has 19 residues. CDR3 region: CASSPGTSGGSASYNEQFF. DNA of the CDR3: TGTGCCAGCAGCCCCGGGACTAGCGGGGGATCGGCTTCCTACAATGAGCAGTTCTTC.

The chain carries TRBV9 and TRBJ2-5; tentative D call: TRBD2 (6 bases). The length of the CDR3 is 15 residues. The germline V gene has CDR1 SGDLS and CDR2 YYNGEE. The V and J ends lost 2 bases and 4 bases respectively, with 15 bases between them. The CDR3 loop is CASSVDGTLGETQYF. The CDR3 nucleotides read TGTGCCAGCAGCGTGGACGGGACTTTGGGAGAGACCCAGTACTTC. Using reference TRBV9 and TRBJ2-5 for the parts outside the CDR3, the full variable domain is DSGVTQTPKHLITATGQRVTLRCSPRSGDLSVYWYQQSLDQGLQFLIQYYNGEERAKGNILERFSAQQFPDLHSELNLSSLELGDSALYFCASSVDGTLGETQYFGPGTRLLVL.

The chain combines TRBV27 with TRBJ2-5, with 10 bases lining up with TRBD1. Germline V gives CDR1 MNHEY, CDR2 SMNVEV (reference sequence). With V trimmed by 7 bases and J by 7 bases, 15 bases remained unmatched. CDR3 length: 16 amino acids. This chain's CDR3 is CASIASGTGVFGTQYF. CDR3 nucleotide sequence: TGTGCCAGCATCGCTTCCGGGACAGGGGTCTTTGGGACCCAGTACTTC.

This sequence joins TRBV10-1 and TRBJ2-5; either TRBD1 or TRBD2 may fit D (5 bases each). Trimming shortened V by 0 bases and J by 2 bases, and 10 bases separated the two germline ends. From germline, CDR1 is WNHNN and CDR2 SYGVQD (reference sequence). The CDR3 totals 15 residues. CDR3 residues: CASSESRGSQETQYF. CDR3 nucleotide sequence: TGCGCCAGCAGTGAGTCCCGGGGCAGTCAAGAGACCCAGTACTTC.

This sequence joins TRBV13 and TRBJ2-1, with a possible D match to TRBD1 (5 bases). V was trimmed by 6 bases and J by 5 bases, leaving 11 bases between them. The CDR3 is made up of 13 amino acids. CDR1 PRHDT and CDR2 FYEKMQ come from the germline V gene (reference sequence). CDR3 bases: TGTGCCAGCAGTACCGACAGCGACAATGAGCAGTTCTTC. This sequence encodes CASSTDSDNEQFF.

V and J are TRBV4-3 and TRBJ2-1; D not resolved. The V gene's germline CDR1 is LGHNA and CDR2 YSLEER. This CDR3 region has 13 residues. The germline V and J ends were trimmed by 2 bases and 9 bases, with 11 bases remaining between them. The CDR3 region is CASSQQSAREQFF. DNA of the CDR3: TGCGCCAGCAGCCAACAGAGCGCCCGTGAGCAGTTCTTC.

This clone came up a few times. The chain employs TRBV19 and TRBJ1-4; possible D gene TRBD1, 6 bases. Deletions cut 7 bases from V and 2 bases from J, with 17 bases between. This CDR3 is 16 amino acids long. The germline V gene encodes CDR1 LNHDA and CDR2 SQIVND (reference sequence). The CDR3 is CASTPRGRGTNEKLFF. The CDR3 DNA follows: TGTGCCAGTACCCCGAGGGGGAGGGGCACTAATGAAAAACTGTTTTTT.

In this sample, this clone turned up once. V and J are TRBV6-2 or TRBV6-3 and TRBJ2-1; 9 bases are a match to TRBD1. Germline CDR1 MNHEY, CDR2 SVGEGT. CDR3 length equals 15 residues. Germline trimming cut 6 bases from V and 3 bases from J; bases unmatched to any gene: 6. In DNA, the CDR3 is TGTGCCAGCAGCCAACAGGGGGCGGTCTACAATGAGCAGTTCTTC. This codes for CASSQQGAVYNEQFF.

This chain joins TRBV5-1 and TRBJ2-2; D not resolved. The V end lost 6 bases, the J end lost 4 bases, and 16 bases lay between the germline ends. The CDR3 extends over 15 amino acids. Germline V gives CDR1 SGHRS, CDR2 YFSETQ. The CDR3 DNA reads TGCGCCAGCAAAGGCGCACAAACGGGCACCGGGGAGCTGTTTTTT. Its protein is CASKGAQTGTGELFF.

The rearrangement uses TRBV30 and TRBJ1-5; TRBD1 might be the D (5 bases). This CDR3 is built from 13 residues. The germline gives CDR1 GTSNPN, CDR2 SVGIG (reference sequence). CDR3 sequence: CGIGQGNNQPQHF. Written as DNA, the CDR3 is TGTGGCATCGGGCAGGGTAACAATCAGCCCCAGCATTTT. Full variable domain (missing parts from reference TRBV30 and TRBJ1-5): SQTIHQWPATLVQPVGSPLSLECTVEGTSNPNLYWYRQAAGRGLQLLFYSVGIGQISSEVPQNLSASRPQDRQFILSSKKLLLSDSGFYLCGIGQGNNQPQHFGDGTRLSIL.

This chain connects TRBV4-3 to TRBJ1-4; no clear D. V was cut by 4 bases and J by 0 bases, with 9 bases left in between. The germline V gene has CDR1 LGHNA and CDR2 YSLEER. The CDR3 runs 15 residues. CDR3 bases: TGCGCCAGCAGCCTACTGACCGCAACTAATGAAAAACTGTTTTTT. The encoded protein is CASSLLTATNEKLFF.

J is TRBJ1-6 and V is TRBV7-8; maybe TRBD1 (5 bases). Germline CDR1 reads SGHVS; CDR2 reads FQNEAQ. V dropped 4 bases and J dropped 5 bases, with 15 bases sitting between them. This CDR3 comprises 16 residues. The CDR3 protein is CASSSSRGGNNSPLHF. The CDR3 region has the DNA TGTGCCAGCAGCTCGTCCCGGGGGGGAAATAATTCACCCCTCCACTTT. Using reference TRBV7-8 and TRBJ1-6 for the parts outside the CDR3, the full variable domain is GAGVSQSPRYKVAKRGQDVALRCDPISGHVSLFWYQQALGQGPEFLTYFQNEAQLDKSGLPSDRFFAERPEGSVSTLKIQRTQQEDSAVYLCASSSSRGGNNSPLHFGNGTRLTVT.

The chain recombines TRBV19 with TRBJ1-5; D uncertain. The CDR3 sequence is 15 residues long. The V and J ends lost 5 bases and 7 bases respectively, with 18 bases between them. Germline CDR1 reads LNHDA; CDR2 reads SQIVND (reference sequence). The CDR3 sequence is CASSPSTERRQPQHF. DNA of the CDR3: TGTGCCAGTAGTCCCTCCACAGAGAGGCGACAGCCCCAGCATTTT.

V usage is TRBV12-3 or TRBV12-4 and J usage is TRBJ2-1; D is unclear. Between the trimmed V and J ends, which lost 6 bases and 12 bases, there was a span of 18 bases. This CDR3 region has 13 residues. CDR3 nucleotides: TGTGCCAGCAGCCCCCTTGCCCCACCGGGGCAGTTCTTC. It is translated as CASSPLAPPGQFF.

This sequence joins TRBV19 and TRBJ2-2; D unclear. Trimming shortened V by 7 bases and J by 0 bases, and 12 bases separated the two germline ends. The length of the CDR3 is 15 residues. The germline CDR1 and CDR2 sequences are LNHDA and SQIVND (reference sequence). In DNA, the CDR3 is TGTGCCAGTACCCTAGGCGACGCGAACACCGGGGAGCTGTTTTTT. Encoded protein: CASTLGDANTGELFF.

There are a few counts of this clone. CDR3 nucleotide sequence: TGTGCCACCAGCAAGGGCGGAGAGCAGTACTTC. Amino acid sequence: CATSKGGEQYF. V is TRBV24-1 and J is TRBJ2-7; D remains ambiguous. V gave up 7 bases and J gave up 7 bases, with 10 bases separating them. This CDR3 is 11 amino acids long. Germline CDR1 KGHDR, CDR2 SFDVKD.

The chain employs TRBV15 and TRBJ2-1; 7 nucleotides align to TRBD1. CDR3 length: 16 residues. Trimming cost V 3 bases and J 8 bases; bases outside gene matches: 13. CDR1 is LNHNV and CDR2 is YYDKDF in the germline V gene (reference sequence). The CDR3 here is CATSRGRQGGIYEQFF. The CDR3 DNA sequence: TGTGCCACCAGCAGGGGTCGACAGGGTGGTATCTATGAGCAGTTCTTC.

V usage is TRBV19 and J usage is TRBJ2-7, with unresolved D. The CDR3 has 15 residues. CDR1 is LNHDA, CDR2 SQIVND, per germline (reference sequence). V lost 5 bases, J lost 6 bases, and 20 bases lay in between. Here the CDR3 reads CASSSQLRTSGEQYF. In nucleotides, the CDR3 is TGTGCCAGTAGTTCCCAGCTACGCACAAGTGGCGAGCAGTACTTC.